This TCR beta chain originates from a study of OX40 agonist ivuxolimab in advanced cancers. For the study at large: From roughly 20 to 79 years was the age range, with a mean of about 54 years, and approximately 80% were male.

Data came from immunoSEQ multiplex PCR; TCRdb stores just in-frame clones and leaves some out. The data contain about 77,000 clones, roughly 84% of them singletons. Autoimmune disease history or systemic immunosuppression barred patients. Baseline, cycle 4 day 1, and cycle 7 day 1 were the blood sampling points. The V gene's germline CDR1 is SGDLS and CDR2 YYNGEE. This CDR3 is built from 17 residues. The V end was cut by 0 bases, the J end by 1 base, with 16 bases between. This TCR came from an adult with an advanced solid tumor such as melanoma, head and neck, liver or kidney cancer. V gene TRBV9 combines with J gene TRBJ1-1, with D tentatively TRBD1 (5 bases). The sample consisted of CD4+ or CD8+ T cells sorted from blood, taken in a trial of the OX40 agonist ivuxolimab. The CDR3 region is CASSVDMVGRGNTEAFF. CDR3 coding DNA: TGTGCCAGCAGCGTAGATATGGTGGGACGAGGGAACACTGAAGCTTTCTTT.